The TCR beta chain described here comes from a study of cytomegalovirus exposure and HLA in healthy donors. This table comes from immunoSEQ multiplex PCR, and its TCRdb copy is limited to in-frame clones, with some not included. Of 95,000 to 150,000 clones listed, roughly 89% are singletons. The clonotype originates from a woman aged 18-35 years in good health and CMV-seronegative. Sequenced input: PBMCs.

The CDR3 loop is CASRDGQVNQPQHF. CDR3 nucleotides: TGTGCCAGCAGAGATGGACAGGTCAATCAGCCCCAGCATTTT. The chain has TRBV28 and TRBJ1-5; 7 nucleotides match TRBD1. Germline CDR1 reads MDHEN; CDR2 reads SYDVKM. V was clipped by 6 bases and J by 3 bases; unmatched bases: 5. The CDR3 extends over 14 amino acids.